This T cell receptor (beta chain) was identified in a study of blood T cell repertoires in COVID-19. Study summary: The origin of the acute and convalescent COVID-19 samples was the United States, Italy and Spain.

In the original workflow: Nucleated cell counts were estimated from reference gene primer amplification. The method was immunoSEQ multiplex PCR; TCRdb's version includes in-frame clones alone and lacks a portion of them. V, J and clone size are those of that table, while D and trimming were read from the DNA. The repertoire holds hundreds of thousands of clones, with roughly 90% as singletons. With 0 bases clipped from V and 5 bases from J, the junction kept 4 bases outside the gene matches. Germline CDR1 and CDR2: SGHKS and YYEKEE (reference sequence). The CDR3 contains 16 residues. This TCR was sampled from a man in his forties with acute or convalescent COVID-19. Sequenced: peripheral blood. The chain links TRBV5-5 to TRBJ1-6; 8 nucleotides agree with TRBD1. DNA for the CDR3: TGTGCCAGCAGCTTGGACGACAGGGGTCATAATTCACCCCTCCACTTT. Protein sequence: CASSLDDRGHNSPLHF.